This entry lists 14 T cell receptor beta chains sequenced from one sample in a study of shared clonotypes between healthy human individuals (dated by TCRdb to about 2020). Library construction relied on the immunoSEQ multiplex PCR assay. Imported from immuneACCESS, the table was reduced by TCRdb to in-frame sequences with V and J called. These copies leave out some clones; in studies compared against another copy, an unresolved V gene accounts for under half, and the cause of the remainder is not known. The sample yields 800,000 to 1,200,000 clones; around 78% were counted once. The leading ten clones occupy 0.5% to 0.6% of the sample. The sample was memory CD4+ T cells from PBMCs. The cell subset or site label corresponds to: CD45RA-negative fraction. These receptors were taken from a man aged 18 to 29 in good health. Some clones in this sample may be carry-over from other donors' samples.

V is TRBV10-3 and J is TRBJ2-7, with unresolved D. Per germline, CDR1 ENHRY and CDR2 SYGVKD. With 0 bases removed from V and 4 bases from J, the gap between germline ends came to 4 bases. The CDR3 is made up of 12 amino acids. The CDR3 bases are TGTGCCATCAGTGAGTCCCCGTACGAGCAGTACTTC. Translated, it gives CAISESPYEQYF.

In its sample, this clone was seen many times. The rearrangement joins TRBV7-2 to TRBJ1-2; 7 bases are shared with TRBD1. In germline, CDR1 is SGHTA, CDR2 FQGNSA. This CDR3 spans 15 amino acids. The trim removed 1 base at V and 5 bases at J, leaving 7 bases unmatched. Here the CDR3 reads CASSLDTDRRYGYTF. The DNA for the CDR3 is TGTGCCAGCAGCTTAGACACGGACAGGAGATATGGCTACACCTTC.

This clone occurred a few times. The chain couples TRBV28 to TRBJ2-6; 8 bases align to TRBD1. With 6 bases clipped from V and 0 bases from J, the junction kept 4 bases outside the gene matches. The germline CDR1 and CDR2 sequences are MDHEN and SYDVKM. CDR3 length equals 16 residues. In nucleotides, the CDR3 is TGTGCCAGCAGACGACAGGGGAACTCTGGGGCCAACGTCCTGACTTTC. Protein: CASRRQGNSGANVLTF.

The CDR3 region has the DNA TGTGCCAGCAGCCAAGCAGCGGCAGGCTCCTACGAGCAGTACTTC. Translated: CASSQAAAGSYEQYF. V gene TRBV4-2 combines with J gene TRBJ2-7, with D perhaps matching TRBD2 (5 bases). Germline loops: CDR1 LGHNA, CDR2 YNFKEQ. Trimming removed 1 base from V and 0 bases from J, with 10 bases in between. The CDR3 totals 15 residues.

This clone has only a few counts. The gene calls are TRBV7-2 and TRBJ1-3, with D unclear. Trimming shortened V by 2 bases and J by 4 bases, and 6 bases separated the two germline ends. Germline loops: CDR1 SGHTA, CDR2 FQGNSA. This CDR3 is 13 amino acids long. CDR3 amino acids: CASSLTNGNTIYF. In nucleotides, the CDR3 is TGTGCCAGCAGCTTAACCAACGGAAACACCATATATTTT.

The chain links TRBV7-8 to TRBJ2-7; maybe TRBD2 (5 bases). This CDR3 has 17 residues. Trimming cost V 6 bases and J 3 bases, with 24 bases left between them. The V gene's germline CDR1 is SGHVS and CDR2 FQNEAQ. In DNA, the CDR3 is TGTGCCAGCAGGGACGTTACCGGTGAGGCAGGAGGCTACGAGCAGTACTTC. It yields the protein CASRDVTGEAGGYEQYF.

This clone has only a few counts. The rearrangement uses TRBV30 and TRBJ1-6, with TRBD1 matching 9 bases. V shed 5 bases and J 7 bases; nucleotides not matched to a gene: 0. CDR3 length equals 12 residues. Germline V gene sequence: CDR1 GTSNPN, CDR2 SVGIG (reference sequence). The CDR3 DNA sequence: TGTGCCTGGGGGACAGGGAATTCACCCCTCCACTTT. This encodes CAWGTGNSPLHF.

This chain joins TRBV6-1 and TRBJ1-2; D is uncertain. V gave up 6 bases and J gave up 3 bases, with 8 bases separating them. From germline, CDR1 is MNHNS and CDR2 SASEGT. The CDR3 loop spans 12 amino acids. The CDR3 sequence is CASSAGDYGYTF. DNA of the CDR3: TGTGCCAGCAGCGCCGGAGACTATGGCTACACCTTC.

The V call is TRBV7-9, the J call TRBJ1-3, with a tentative D call TRBD1 (5 bases). This CDR3 comprises 15 residues. CDR1 and CDR2 (germline): SEHNR, FQNEAQ (reference sequence). Trimming removed 5 bases at V and 5 bases at J, with 16 bases between. The CDR3 loop reads CASSRGGSGRNTIYF. The CDR3, as DNA: TGTGCCAGCAGCCGGGGGGGTTCCGGGAGAAACACCATATATTTT.

The chain has TRBV6-6 and TRBJ1-1, with TRBD1 matching 7 bases. With V trimmed by 4 bases and J by 7 bases, 6 bases remained unmatched. CDR3 size: 13 residues. Germline lookup yields CDR1 MNHNY and CDR2 SVGAGI (reference sequence). The CDR3 is CASSSTGDIEAFF. The CDR3, as DNA: TGTGCCAGCAGTTCCACAGGGGACATTGAAGCTTTCTTT.

The chain has TRBV7-3 and TRBJ2-2; TRBD1 matches at 7 bases. Germline CDR1 and CDR2: SGHTA and FQGTGA. V was pared by 6 bases and J by 3 bases, with 10 bases of the junction left unmatched. The CDR3 spans 16 residues. The CDR3 spells CASSPQGSLDTGELFF. The CDR3 coding sequence is TGTGCCAGCAGTCCACAGGGGAGTTTGGACACCGGGGAGCTGTTTTTT.

This chain links TRBV18 with TRBJ2-1, with TRBD1 matching over 10 bases. Trimming cost V 3 bases and J 9 bases; bases outside gene matches: 8. Looked up from germline, CDR1 is KGHSH and CDR2 is LQKENI. This CDR3 has 15 amino acids. In DNA form, the CDR3 reads TGTGCCAGCTCACCTTGGAAGGGACAGGGGCCTGAGCAGTTCTTC. It specifies CASSPWKGQGPEQFF.

The V call is TRBV27, the J call TRBJ2-7; TRBD2 matches 9 bases. The V gene end was trimmed by 4 bases and the J gene end by 6 bases; junction bases not matched to a gene: 4. The CDR3 runs 13 residues. CDR1 is MNHEY and CDR2 is SMNVEV in the germline V gene (reference sequence). CDR3: CASSSGLALEQYF. The CDR3 DNA is TGTGCCAGCAGTTCCGGACTAGCGCTCGAGCAGTACTTC.

This chain uses TRBV7-9 with TRBJ1-1, with D unclear. Germline V gene sequence: CDR1 SEHNR, CDR2 FQNEAQ (reference sequence). This CDR3 is built from 14 residues. Trimming stripped 5 bases from V and 3 bases from J, with 13 bases between. The CDR3 coding sequence is TGTGCCAGCAGCCGTAGTAGGTTGGACACTGAAGCTTTCTTT. Protein sequence: CASSRSRLDTEAFF.